This entry lists 14 T cell receptor beta chains sequenced from one sample in a study of CXCR3-negative and CXCR3-positive naive CD8 T cells. The libraries of TRB cDNA were prepared using 5' RACE with UMI labels. No DNA is given; TCRdb re-called the 5' RACE reads and lists each CDR3 protein once. The sample has 65,000 to 85,000 distinct CDR3 sequences. Sequencing was done on a sample of naive CXCR3- CD8+ T cells from blood. Subset denoted: CD45RO-CCR7+CD27+CD95- naive CD8+ T cells lacking CXCR3 (TNR3-). The receptor source for this set is a human donor in good health. Some clones in this sample may be carry-over from other donors' samples.

This chain uses TRBV2 with TRBJ2-7. Germline loops: CDR1 SNHLY, CDR2 FYNNEI. This CDR3 is built from 13 residues. The CDR3 region is CASKKGDSYEQYF.

This chain connects TRBV7-9 to TRBJ1-1; absent DNA, TCRdb's TRBD1 call cannot be checked. This CDR3 has 18 amino acids. CDR1 is SEHNR, CDR2 FQNEAQ, per germline (reference sequence). The CDR3 loop reads CASSSPPGRTDLNTEAFF.

V and J are TRBV13 and TRBJ1-1. The CDR3 is 13 amino acids. Germline V gene data show CDR1 as PRHDT and CDR2 as FYEKMQ (reference sequence). CDR3 region: CASTAEGSTEAFF.

The chain links TRBV7-9 to TRBJ1-4; the TCRdb call, TRBD1, lacks DNA for checking. Germline CDR1 SEHNR, CDR2 FQNEAQ (reference sequence). The CDR3 totals 13 residues. The CDR3 spells CASNPSTNEKLFF.

The chain uses TRBV2 and TRBJ2-3; no DNA is available, so the TRBD2 call from TCRdb remains unchecked. This CDR3 has 14 amino acids. CDR1 and CDR2 (germline): SNHLY, FYNNEI. CDR3 residues: CASDPGLAGYTQYF.

The gene calls are TRBV7-9 and TRBJ2-5; TCRdb reports TRBD1, a call that lacks DNA to check it against. This CDR3 is 18 amino acids long. The germline gives CDR1 SEHNR, CDR2 FQNEAQ (reference sequence). CDR3 residues: CASSLLSAGTGGWETQYF. Complete variable domain (other parts from reference TRBV7-9 and TRBJ2-5): DTGVSQNPRHKITKRGQNVTFRCDPISEHNRLYWYRQTLGQGPEFLTYFQNEAQLEKSRLLSDRFSAERPKGSFSTLEIQRTEQGDSAMYLCASSLLSAGTGGWETQYFGPGTRLLVL.

This chain joins TRBV4-2 and TRBJ2-4; lacking DNA, the TRBD1 call made by TCRdb goes unchecked. CDR1 and CDR2 (germline): LGHNA, YNFKEQ. The CDR3 loop spans 17 amino acids. The CDR3 is CASSQDGGLGKGGIQYF.

The rearrangement links TRBV24-1 to TRBJ2-1; without DNA, the TCRdb call of TRBD1 cannot be checked. The CDR3 runs to 11 residues. Germline CDR1 KGHDR, CDR2 SFDVKD. The CDR3 loop is CATTLGGEQFF.

The rearrangement uses TRBV27 and TRBJ2-3. The CDR3 extends over 14 amino acids. The germline gives CDR1 MNHEY, CDR2 SMNVEV (reference sequence). The CDR3 is CASSSGLSTDTQYF.

The rearrangement uses TRBV3-1 and TRBJ2-2; checking the TCRdb D call of TRBD1 is not possible without DNA. The CDR3 consists of 16 residues. The germline V gene encodes CDR1 LGHDT and CDR2 YNNKEL (reference sequence). The CDR3 loop reads CASSQDPGGSAGELFF.

This chain links TRBV2 with TRBJ2-7; TCRdb's D call, TRBD2, is unchecked because there is no DNA. CDR3 length: 13 residues. The germline CDR1 and CDR2 sequences are SNHLY and FYNNEI. The CDR3 spells CASRALGFYEQYF.

This chain connects TRBV29-1 to TRBJ2-1; with no DNA, the TCRdb D assignment of TRBD1 cannot be verified. This CDR3 has 14 amino acids. Germline V gene sequence: CDR1 SQVTM, CDR2 ANQGSEA. The CDR3 sequence: CSVEKGAGHNEQFF.

The rearrangement uses TRBV29-1 and TRBJ2-3; the TRBD1 assignment by TCRdb is unverifiable without DNA. Germline values: CDR1 SQVTM, CDR2 ANQGSEA. The CDR3 is 11 amino acids. This CDR3 is CRVDPGDTQYF.

This chain connects TRBV20-1 to TRBJ2-1; lacking DNA, the TRBD2 call made by TCRdb goes unchecked. There are 15 residues in the CDR3. Germline V gives CDR1 DFQATT, CDR2 SNEGSKA (reference sequence). The chain's CDR3 is CSARAGVVSYNEQFF.